Listed here are 23 T cell receptor beta chains from one sample, sequenced in a study of vaccination effects on CD4 cells after COVID-19. The table came from immunoSEQ multiplex PCR; TCRdb's copy has only in-frame clones and leaves some out. The sample includes 20,000 to 25,000 clones, around 77% seen only once; the top ten take more than 9%. Antigens of these TCRs are unknown. Antigen-specific CD4+ T cells were expanded with viral peptide pools in the ViraFEST assay before sequencing. Following a roughly 11-day culture, CD4+ T cells were purified. Two-dose BNT162b2 or mRNA-1273 vaccination was given to participants. This sample comprised CD4+ T cells from PBMCs cultured with HCoV-229E spike peptides, obtained after COVID-19 vaccination. Receptors were obtained from a human donor who received a COVID-19 vaccine.

This clone has just a few counts. The chain carries TRBV12-5 and TRBJ2-1; no definite D call. V lost 5 bases to trimming and J lost 3 bases, with 11 bases between them. The V gene's germline CDR1 is LGHNT and CDR2 FRNRAP. The CDR3 length is 14 residues. The DNA for the CDR3 is TGTGCTAGTGGTCCCCCTGTAAACTACAATGAGCAGTTCTTC. Protein: CASGPPVNYNEQFF.

This chain links TRBV25-1 with TRBJ1-1; the D is unclear. With 6 bases removed from V and 0 bases from J, the gap between germline ends came to 5 bases. Germline CDR1 and CDR2: MGHDK and SYGVNS. This CDR3 has 12 residues. In DNA form, the CDR3 reads TGTGCCAGCAGCAGACTGAACACTGAAGCTTTCTTT. It yields the protein CASSRLNTEAFF.

V is TRBV12-3 or TRBV12-4 and J is TRBJ2-1, with D unclear. CDR3 length equals 12 residues. The V end lost 6 bases, the J end lost 6 bases, and 9 bases lay between the germline ends. CDR3 loop: CASREQSNEQFF. The DNA of the CDR3 is TGTGCCAGCAGGGAACAGAGCAATGAGCAGTTCTTC.

The rearrangement links TRBV19 to TRBJ1-3; 9 nucleotides align to TRBD1. Looked up from germline, CDR1 is LNHDA and CDR2 is SQIVND (reference sequence). V lost 6 bases, J lost 2 bases, and 17 bases stayed unmatched. This CDR3 is built from 19 residues. The CDR3 reads CASRPQDRGAPSAGNTIYF. CDR3 coding DNA: TGTGCCAGTAGGCCCCAGGACAGGGGTGCCCCGTCCGCTGGAAACACCATATATTTT.

The chain employs TRBV2 and TRBJ1-2, with 7 bases aligning to TRBD1. The CDR3 is 13 residues long. CDR1 is SNHLY, CDR2 FYNNEI, per germline. The trim removed 7 bases at V and 4 bases at J, leaving 6 bases unmatched. The CDR3, as DNA: TGTGCCAGCACCCGGGACAGACTCTATGGCTACACCTTC. Its translation: CASTRDRLYGYTF.

This clone was counted between two and nine times. This rearrangement joins TRBV9 to TRBJ1-3; D gene unclear. The CDR3 consists of 15 residues. CDR1 is SGDLS and CDR2 is YYNGEE in the germline V gene. V dropped 2 bases and J dropped 0 bases, with 9 bases sitting between them. CDR3 bases: TGTGCCAGCAGCGTGGGAGGTAGCTCTGGAAACACCATATATTTT. Amino acid sequence: CASSVGGSSGNTIYF.

V is TRBV10-2 and J is TRBJ2-1; maybe TRBD1 (6 bases). CDR1 and CDR2 from the germline V gene are WSHSY and SAAADI. Between the trimmed V and J ends, which lost 11 bases and 8 bases, there was a span of 16 bases. The length of the CDR3 is 12 residues. The CDR3 loop reads CASQGNSDEQFF. The CDR3 nucleotides read TGCGCCTCCCAGGGGAACTCCGATGAGCAGTTCTTC.

This chain links TRBV27 with TRBJ2-1, with unresolved D. Per the germline V gene, CDR1 is MNHEY and CDR2 is SMNVEV (reference sequence). The V end lost 5 bases, the J end lost 5 bases, and 10 bases lay between the germline ends. The CDR3 consists of 13 residues. The CDR3 reads CASSPRPHNEQFF. CDR3 DNA sequence: TGTGCCAGCAGTCCAAGACCACACAATGAGCAGTTCTTC.

About this clone itself: One end of the junction varies from germline; a read error may be responsible. This sequence joins TRBV4-2 and TRBJ1-4; D remains ambiguous. CDR1 and CDR2 (germline): LGHNA, YNFKEQ. CDR3 length: 18 residues. This CDR3 is CASRQDIGGRPTNEKLFF. In DNA, the CDR3 is TGTGCCAGCAGACAAGATATAGGTGGCAGGCCGACTAATGAAAAACTGTTTTTT.

The V gene is TRBV12-5, the J gene TRBJ2-1; 9 positions match TRBD1. The CDR3 runs to 16 residues. V lost 0 bases to trimming and J lost 8 bases; unmatched junction nucleotides: 8. Germline V CDR1 and CDR2: LGHNT, FRNRAP. CDR3 DNA: TGTGCTAGTGGTTTGGTACGGGGGACAGGGATCGATGAGCAGTTCTTC. It is translated as CASGLVRGTGIDEQFF.

This sequence joins TRBV6-4 and TRBJ2-1; TRBD2 aligns across 10 bases. CDR1 is MRHNA and CDR2 is SNTAGT in the germline V gene. The V gene end was trimmed by 10 bases and the J gene end by 7 bases; junction bases not matched to a gene: 4. The CDR3 covers 12 residues. This CDR3 reads CANPTSGNEQFF. The DNA for the CDR3 is TGTGCCAACCCGACTAGCGGGAATGAGCAGTTCTTC.

The rearrangement joins TRBV2 to TRBJ2-3, with 7 bases lining up with TRBD2. The CDR3 consists of 13 residues. Germline CDR1 and CDR2: SNHLY and FYNNEI. Trimming removed 6 bases from V and 6 bases from J; junction bases left unmatched: 6. CDR3 nucleotides: TGTGCCAGCAGAGCCGGGAGGTACGATACGCAGTATTTT. It specifies CASRAGRYDTQYF. The full variable domain, its missing parts supplied by reference TRBV2 and TRBJ2-3, is EPEVTQTPSHQVTQMGQEVILRCVPISNHLYFYWYRQILGQKVEFLVSFYNNEISEKSEIFDDQFSVERPDGSNFTLKIRSTKLEDSAMYFCASRAGRYDTQYFGPGTRLTVL.

Worth noting for this clone: At one end, the junction sequence differs from germline, possibly due to a read error. This same CDR3 is encoded by further DNA sequences in the sample. CDR3 DNA sequence: TGTGCCAGTAGCTCGATGGTTAGGGCAGCGAACACCGGGGAGCTGTTTTTT. Translation gives CASSSMVRAANTGELFF. V is TRBV7-2 and J is TRBJ2-2, with D unresolved. Germline CDR1 and CDR2: SGHTA and FQGNSA. This CDR3 has 17 residues. Filled out from reference TRBV7-2 and TRBJ2-2, the complete variable domain reads GAGVSQSPSNKVTEKGKDVELRCDPISGHTALYWYRQSLGQGLEFLIYFQGNSAPDKSGLPSDRFSAERTGGSVSTLTIQRTQQEDSAVYLCASSSMVRAANTGELFFGEGSRLTVL.

The rearrangement uses TRBV19 and TRBJ1-5, with D possibly matching TRBD1 (6 bases). V dropped 7 bases and J dropped 5 bases, with 18 bases sitting between them. The CDR3 consists of 15 residues. CDR1 and CDR2 (germline): LNHDA, SQIVND (reference sequence). This CDR3 is CASTRLTGKDQPQHF. Here the CDR3 DNA reads TGTGCCAGTACGCGGCTAACAGGGAAGGATCAGCCCCAGCATTTT.

This clone appeared a few times. The chain joins TRBV11-2 to TRBJ1-2; D is possibly TRBD1 (6 bases). Germline V CDR1 and CDR2: SGHAT, FQNNGV. The CDR3 length is 12 residues. V gave up 3 bases and J gave up 8 bases, with 10 bases separating them. Here the CDR3 DNA reads TGTGCCAGCAGCTTCAACAGGGACGGCTACACCTTC. The encoded protein is CASSFNRDGYTF.

This clone was seen only a few times. V and J are TRBV6-5 and TRBJ2-1; D is unclear. The CDR3 runs 14 residues. The ends were cut back, 3 bases at V and 6 bases at J, with 12 bases in the middle. The germline V gene has CDR1 MNHEY and CDR2 SVGAGI. The CDR3 DNA reads as TGTGCCAGCAGTTATTCGGAGTTCAGCAATGAGCAGTTCTTC. Translated, it gives CASSYSEFSNEQFF.

The V call is TRBV7-8, the J call TRBJ2-5, with TRBD1 matching over 8 bases. The germline CDR1 and CDR2 sequences are SGHVS and FQNEAQ. V was clipped by 2 bases and J by 5 bases; unmatched bases: 10. The CDR3 is 16 amino acids. CDR3 coding DNA: TGTGCCAGCAGCTTAAAAGGACAGGGTACTTGGGAGACCCAGTACTTC. Encoded protein: CASSLKGQGTWETQYF.

This chain connects TRBV5-1 to TRBJ1-5, with D perhaps matching TRBD1 (5 bases). The CDR3 sequence is 13 residues long. V was pared by 0 bases and J by 10 bases, with 11 bases between. Germline CDR1 reads SGHRS; CDR2 reads YFSETQ. The CDR3: CASSLGQGGPQHF. The CDR3 DNA is TGCGCCAGCAGCTTGGGGCAGGGCGGACCCCAGCATTTT.

The chain couples TRBV3-1 (or the pseudogene TRBV3-2) to TRBJ1-1; no firm D call. The CDR3 has 12 amino acids. Germline CDR1 is LGHDT and CDR2 is YNNKEL (reference sequence). Deletions cut 2 bases from V and 6 bases from J, with 7 bases between. In nucleotides, the CDR3 is TGTGCCAGCAGCCAATCGGGGTCTGAAGCTTTCTTT. Encoded protein: CASSQSGSEAFF.

The chain carries TRBV19 and TRBJ1-2, with TRBD1 matching over 8 bases. This CDR3 is 14 amino acids long. The ends lost 5 bases at V and 6 bases at J; junction bases unmatched: 8. In germline, CDR1 is LNHDA, CDR2 SQIVND (reference sequence). For the CDR3, the DNA is TGTGCCAGTAGTCCGAGGACAGGGAAGGATGGCTACACCTTC. Encoded protein: CASSPRTGKDGYTF.

This clone was seen only once. The chain carries TRBV10-3 and TRBJ1-6, with D unresolved. The CDR3 runs 16 residues. Trimming left V 2 bases short and J 0 bases short, with 8 bases between. Per germline, CDR1 ENHRY and CDR2 SYGVKD. The CDR3 sequence: CAISEGGISYNSPLHF. The CDR3 DNA is TGTGCCATCAGTGAGGGTGGGATCTCCTATAATTCACCCCTCCACTTT.

The rearrangement joins TRBV5-1 to TRBJ1-1; 8 nucleotides agree with TRBD1. The CDR3 loop spans 16 amino acids. Trimming took 4 bases from V and 4 from J; bases not matched to a gene: 12. Germline loops: CDR1 SGHRS, CDR2 YFSETQ. CDR3 sequence (DNA): TGCGCCAGCAGCCTGTATGGGACAGGCCTGAGCACTGAAGCTTTCTTT. It translates to CASSLYGTGLSTEAFF.

This rearrangement joins TRBV7-9 to TRBJ1-4; D is unclear. This CDR3 is built from 11 residues. The germline V and J ends were trimmed by 5 bases and 8 bases, with 6 bases remaining between them. Germline assignment: CDR1 SEHNR and CDR2 FQNEAQ (reference sequence). The CDR3 protein is CASSTKEKLFF. DNA of the CDR3: TGTGCCAGCAGCACCAAAGAAAAACTGTTTTTT.